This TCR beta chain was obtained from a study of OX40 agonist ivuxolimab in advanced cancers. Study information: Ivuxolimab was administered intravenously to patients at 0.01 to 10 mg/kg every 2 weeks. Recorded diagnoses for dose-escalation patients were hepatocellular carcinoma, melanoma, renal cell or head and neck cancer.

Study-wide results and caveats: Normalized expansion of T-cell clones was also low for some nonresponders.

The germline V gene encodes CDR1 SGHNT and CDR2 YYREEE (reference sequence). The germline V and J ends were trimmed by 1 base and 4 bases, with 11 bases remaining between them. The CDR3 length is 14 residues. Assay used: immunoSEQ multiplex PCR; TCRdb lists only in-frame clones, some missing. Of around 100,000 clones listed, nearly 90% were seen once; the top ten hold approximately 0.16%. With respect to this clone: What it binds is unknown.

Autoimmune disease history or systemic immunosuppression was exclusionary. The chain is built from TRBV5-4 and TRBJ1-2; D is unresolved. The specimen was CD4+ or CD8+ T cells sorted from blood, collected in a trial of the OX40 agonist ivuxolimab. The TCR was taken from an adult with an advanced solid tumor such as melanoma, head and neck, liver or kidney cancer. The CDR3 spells CASSLYSKPYGYTF. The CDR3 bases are TGTGCCAGCAGCTTGTATAGCAAACCCTATGGCTACACCTTC.